The T cell receptor beta chain under discussion was sequenced for a study of T cells in Graves' hyperthyroidism and ophthalmopathy. Uncontrolled infection, other autoimmune disease, pregnancy or lactation barred patients from enrollment. On the basis of clinical symptoms, serum thyroxine and TRAb, thyroid ultrasound and orbital computed tomography, diagnoses were made. RNA transcripts served as the template for amplifying TCR beta CDR3 regions. HTBI primers drove first-round RT-PCR of the TCR CDR3. TCRdb analysed the multiplex PCR reads with MiXCR anew, one entry per CDR3 protein. Here the sample spans about 510,000 distinct CDR3 sequences, 46% being singletons. CDR1 and CDR2 (germline): SGHDN, FVKESK. The CDR3 is 17 amino acids. V shed 0 bases and J shed 4 bases, with 15 bases lying between them. A word on this clonotype: The antigen remains unidentified.

Overall study results and limits: In the analysis, a 13 V-J model separated ophthalmopathy from stable hyperthyroidism.

This clonotype was obtained from an adult woman with Graves' disease, either hyperthyroidism or ophthalmopathy (not recorded which). Source material: peripheral blood or thyroid tissue (not recorded which). This chain connects TRBV14 to TRBJ1-4, with no clear D. CDR3 nucleotide sequence: TGTGCCAGCAGCCAAGAGGCAGTCTCCTTCGGTAATGAAAAACTGTTTTTT. This codes for CASSQEAVSFGNEKLFF.